This T cell receptor beta chain was observed in a study of liver allograft versus peripheral blood T cells. Whole-study context: Comparisons were made between T cell receptor repertoires found in transplanted livers and those circulating in recipients' peripheral blood.

Each CDR3 protein is one row after TCRdb ran MiXCR on the reads. The data show 15,000 to 20,000 distinct CDR3 sequences, around 20% seen once. General study points: Reportedly, the T cell receptor repertoires inside liver allografts were not the same as those in peripheral blood.

With respect to this clonotype: Its matching antigen is unknown. The germline gene is not matched at one end of the junction; a read error may be the cause.

CDR3 size: 15 residues. The germline gives CDR1 SGHNT, CDR2 YYREEE (reference sequence). The clonotype comes from a human patient who had a liver transplant. Some T cells may be provided by the graft donor. This chain connects TRBV5-4 to TRBJ1-6, with TRBD1 matching over 7 bases. CDR3 coding DNA: TGTGCCAGAAGCTTGGGGACAGACTATAATTCACCCCTCCACTTT. Encoded protein: CARSLGTDYNSPLHF.